This TCR beta chain was retrieved from a study of T cell repertoires in cytomegalovirus infection. Study background: Both CMV infection and a matching HLA type were indicated by public TCR beta signatures. Study-wide results and limits: Cumulative frequency (of public TCR beta family members) identified carriers of CMV plus the relevant HLA. In two of eight donors, the top clonotype was HLA-C-restricted CMV-specific.

TCRdb re-called the reads with MiXCR, one entry per CDR3 protein. The sample records roughly 230,000 distinct CDR3 sequences, 15% to 20% being singletons. The CDR3 has 17 residues. V lost 4 bases to trimming and J lost 6 bases; unmatched junction nucleotides: 12. Germline loops: CDR1 MDHEN, CDR2 SYDVKM. This clonotype appeared a few times. What it binds is not known. The receptor was derived from a human donor in good health (CMV status not recorded). Some clones in this sample may be carry-over from other donors' samples. V gene TRBV28 combines with J gene TRBJ1-5; the match to TRBD1 covers 10 bases. The material sequenced was CD8+ T cells from PBMCs. The CDR3 DNA reads TGTGCCAGCAGTTCAGACCGACAGGGGGCGCCGTTTCAGCCCCAGCATTTT. Encoded protein: CASSSDRQGAPFQPQHF.